A selection of T cell receptor beta chains follows, all from one sample in a study of T-cell reconstitution after alpha-beta-depleted transplantation in children. TCRdb used MiXCR to reprocess the PCR reads, holding one entry per CDR3 protein. The table lists fewer than 700,000 distinct CDR3 sequences, over 10% of them singletons. Specimen: PBMCs, mostly from graft donor cells, collected 360 days after TCRalphabeta/CD19-depleted stem cell transplant. These receptors originate from a male patient younger than 18 who had a stem cell transplant for acute myeloid leukemia, so the T cells may come from the graft donor. CDR3s include the opening cysteine and the closing phenylalanine or tryptophan. D genes are given only for firm matches. Not all rows give a size; the values are once, few, many and, for expanded clones, a class.

abundance,v_gene,j_gene,d_gene,CDR3aa,CDR3nt
-,TRBV28,TRBJ2-7,TRBD2,CASRTRGEASYEQYF,TGTGCCAGCAGAACCCGGGGGGAGGCCTCCTACGAGCAGTACTTC
many,TRBV28,TRBJ2-5,-,CASSLGAGEQETQYF,TGTGCCAGCAGTTTAGGGGCGGGTGAACAAGAGACCCAGTACTTC
few,TRBV5-1,TRBJ1-1,-,CASSLGGGSTEAFF,TGCGCCAGCAGCTTGGGTGGGGGTTCCACTGAAGCTTTCTTT
-,TRBV18,TRBJ2-1,-,CASLGTQRSSYNEQFF,TGTGCCAGCCTAGGGACCCAACGGAGCTCCTACAATGAGCAGTTCTTC
few,TRBV20-1,TRBJ1-6,-,CSARTLNSPLHF,TGCAGTGCTAGGACTCTTAATTCACCCCTCCACTTT
-,TRBV6-2/TRBV6-3,TRBJ2-1,-,CASSPGWYNEQFF,TGTGCCAGCAGTCCGGGATGGTACAATGAGCAGTTCTTC
-,TRBV3-1,TRBJ1-5,TRBD1,CASSQTGEGNQPQHF,TGTGCCAGCAGCCAGACAGGGGAAGGCAATCAGCCCCAGCATTTT
-,TRBV29-1,TRBJ1-3,-,CSVTGTRSSGNTIYF,TGCAGCGTTACAGGGACCCGGAGCTCTGGAAACACCATATATTTT
many,TRBV21-1,TRBJ2-2,-,CASSSHPGLALTGELFF,TGTGCCAGCAGCTCCCACCCGGGACTAGCGTTAACCGGGGAGCTGTTTTTT
-,TRBV28,TRBJ2-5,-,CASSSHDGDQETQYF,TGTGCCAGCAGTTCCCATGACGGGGACCAAGAGACCCAGTACTTC
many,TRBV21-1,TRBJ2-7,-,CASSKFVGQTSYEQYF,TGTGCCAGCAGCAAATTTGTAGGACAGACTTCCTACGAGCAGTACTTC
-,TRBV6-1,TRBJ2-7,-,CASRFLRRDSYEQYF,TGTGCCAGCAGGTTCCTTCGGCGGGACTCCTACGAGCAGTACTTC
-,TRBV29-1,TRBJ2-7,-,CSVESGQGLNEQYF,TGCAGCGTTGAGAGTGGGCAGGGACTCAACGAGCAGTACTTC
-,TRBV5-1,TRBJ2-7,-,CASSFTSGAPYEQYF,TGCGCCAGCAGCTTTACTTCGGGAGCCCCCTACGAGCAGTACTTC
many,TRBV27,TRBJ2-3,-,CASSLGLPVYDTDTQYF,TGTGCCAGCAGTTTAGGACTCCCGGTCTACGACACAGATACGCAGTATTTT
-,TRBV9,TRBJ2-2,-,CASSVNDPGDLFF,TGTGCCAGCAGCGTAAACGACCCCGGGGACCTGTTTTTT
-,TRBV4-3,TRBJ2-1,TRBD2,CASSQDSGAYNEQFF,TGCGCCAGCAGCCAAGACAGCGGGGCCTACAATGAGCAGTTCTTC